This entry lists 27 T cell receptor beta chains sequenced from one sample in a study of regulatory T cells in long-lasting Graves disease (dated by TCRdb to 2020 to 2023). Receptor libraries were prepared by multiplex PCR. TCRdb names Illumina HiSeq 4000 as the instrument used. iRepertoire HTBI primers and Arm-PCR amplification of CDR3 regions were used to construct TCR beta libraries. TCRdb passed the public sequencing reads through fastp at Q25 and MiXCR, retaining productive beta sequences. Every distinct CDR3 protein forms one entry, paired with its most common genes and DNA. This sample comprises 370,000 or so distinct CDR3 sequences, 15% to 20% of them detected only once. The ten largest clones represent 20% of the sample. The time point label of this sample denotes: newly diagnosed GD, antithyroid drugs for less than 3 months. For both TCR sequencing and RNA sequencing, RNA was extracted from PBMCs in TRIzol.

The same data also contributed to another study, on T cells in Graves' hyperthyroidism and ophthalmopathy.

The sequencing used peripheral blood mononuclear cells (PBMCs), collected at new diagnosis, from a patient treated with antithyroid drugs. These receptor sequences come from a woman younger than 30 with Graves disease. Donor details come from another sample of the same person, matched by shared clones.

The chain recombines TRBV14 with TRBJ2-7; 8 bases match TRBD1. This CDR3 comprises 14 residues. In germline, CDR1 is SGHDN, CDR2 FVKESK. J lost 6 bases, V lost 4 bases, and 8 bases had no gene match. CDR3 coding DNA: TGTGCCAGCAGCCGTTATACAGGGGGAAGCGAGCAGTACTTC. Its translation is CASSRYTGGSEQYF.

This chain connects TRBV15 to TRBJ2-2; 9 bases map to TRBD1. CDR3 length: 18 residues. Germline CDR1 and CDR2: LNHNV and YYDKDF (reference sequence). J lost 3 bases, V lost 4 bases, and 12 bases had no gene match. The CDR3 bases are TGTGCCACCAGCATGGGGATTCCGGGACAGGGTTACACCGGGGAGCTGTTTTTT. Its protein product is CATSMGIPGQGYTGELFF. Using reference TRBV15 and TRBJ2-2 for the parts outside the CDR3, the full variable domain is DAMVIQNPRYQVTQFGKPVTLSCSQTLNHNVMYWYQQKSSQAPKLLFHYYDKDFNNEADTPDNFQSRRPNTSFCFLDIRSPGLGDTAMYLCATSMGIPGQGYTGELFFGEGSRLTVL.

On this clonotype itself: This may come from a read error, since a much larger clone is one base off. Here the CDR3 reads CASSSGRETEAFF. CDR3 coding DNA: TGTGCCAGCAGCTCGGGCAGGGAGACTGAAGCTTTCTTT. The rearrangement uses TRBV7-8 and TRBJ1-1, with D possibly being TRBD1 (5 bases). Germline V gene lookup returns CDR1 SGHVS and CDR2 FQNEAQ. V was clipped by 4 bases and J by 5 bases, with 11 bases between them. This CDR3 is built from 13 residues. The variable domain in full, with the rest retrieved from reference TRBV7-8 and TRBJ1-1, is GAGVSQSPRYKVAKRGQDVALRCDPISGHVSLFWYQQALGQGPEFLTYFQNEAQLDKSGLPSDRFFAERPEGSVSTLKIQRTQQEDSAVYLCASSSGRETEAFFGQGTRLTVV.

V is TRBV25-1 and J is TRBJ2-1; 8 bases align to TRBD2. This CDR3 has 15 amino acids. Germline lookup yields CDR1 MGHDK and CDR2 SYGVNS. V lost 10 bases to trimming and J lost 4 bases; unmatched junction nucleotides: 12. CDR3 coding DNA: TGTGCCACCACGGTTCCTAGCGGGTTTTACAATGAGCAGTTCTTC. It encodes CATTVPSGFYNEQFF.

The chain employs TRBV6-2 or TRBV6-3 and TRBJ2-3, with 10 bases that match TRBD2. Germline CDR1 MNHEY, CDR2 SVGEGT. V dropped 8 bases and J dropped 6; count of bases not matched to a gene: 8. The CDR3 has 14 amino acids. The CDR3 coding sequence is TGTGCCAGCGGGAGCGGGGGGGCTCTCGATACGCAGTATTTT. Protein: CASGSGGALDTQYF.

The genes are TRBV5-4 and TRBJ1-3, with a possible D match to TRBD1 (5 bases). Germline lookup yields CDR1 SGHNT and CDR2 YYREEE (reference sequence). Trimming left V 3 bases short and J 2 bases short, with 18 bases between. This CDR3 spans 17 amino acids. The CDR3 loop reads CASSSPSPGTAGNTIYF. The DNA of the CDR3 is TGTGCCAGCAGCTCTCCAAGTCCCGGGACGGCTGGAAACACCATATATTTT.

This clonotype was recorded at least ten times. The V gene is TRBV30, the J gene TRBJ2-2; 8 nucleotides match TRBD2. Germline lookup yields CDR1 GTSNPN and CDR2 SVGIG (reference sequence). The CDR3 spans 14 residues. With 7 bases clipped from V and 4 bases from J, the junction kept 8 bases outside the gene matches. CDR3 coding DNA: TGTGCCTCCCGGGTAGCGGGAAGCACCGGGGAGCTGTTTTTT. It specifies CASRVAGSTGELFF.

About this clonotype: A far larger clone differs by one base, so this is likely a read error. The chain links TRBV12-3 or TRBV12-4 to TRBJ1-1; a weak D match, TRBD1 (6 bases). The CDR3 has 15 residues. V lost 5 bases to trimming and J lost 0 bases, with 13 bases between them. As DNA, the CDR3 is TGTGCCAGCAGTCGCCGGGACACCATGAACACTGAAGCTTTCTTT. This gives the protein CASSRRDTMNTEAFF.

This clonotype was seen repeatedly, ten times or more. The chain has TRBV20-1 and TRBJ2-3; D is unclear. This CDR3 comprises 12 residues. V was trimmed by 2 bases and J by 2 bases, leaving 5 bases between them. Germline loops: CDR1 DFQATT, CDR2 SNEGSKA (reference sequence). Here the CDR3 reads CSARPYTDTQYF. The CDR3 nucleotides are TGCAGTGCTAGACCCTACACAGATACGCAGTATTTT.

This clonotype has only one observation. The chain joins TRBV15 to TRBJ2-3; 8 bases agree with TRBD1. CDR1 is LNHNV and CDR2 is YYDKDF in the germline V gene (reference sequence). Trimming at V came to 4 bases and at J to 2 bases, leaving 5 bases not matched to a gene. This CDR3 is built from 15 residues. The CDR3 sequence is CATSNSGGPTDTQYF. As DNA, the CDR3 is TGTGCCACCAGCAACTCAGGGGGCCCCACAGATACGCAGTATTTT.

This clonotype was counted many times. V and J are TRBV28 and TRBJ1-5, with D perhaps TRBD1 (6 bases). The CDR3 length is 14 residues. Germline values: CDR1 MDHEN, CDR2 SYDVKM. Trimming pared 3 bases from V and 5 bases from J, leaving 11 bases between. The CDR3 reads CASSLGQGYQPQHF. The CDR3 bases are TGTGCCAGCAGTTTGGGGCAGGGGTATCAGCCCCAGCATTTT.

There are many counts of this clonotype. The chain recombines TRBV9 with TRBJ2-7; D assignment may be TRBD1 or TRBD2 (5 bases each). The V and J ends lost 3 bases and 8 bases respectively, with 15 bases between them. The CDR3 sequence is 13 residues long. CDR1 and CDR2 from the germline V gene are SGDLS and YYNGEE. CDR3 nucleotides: TGTGCCAGCAGCGGGGGGACCGCTACCCAGCAGTACTTC. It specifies CASSGGTATQQYF.

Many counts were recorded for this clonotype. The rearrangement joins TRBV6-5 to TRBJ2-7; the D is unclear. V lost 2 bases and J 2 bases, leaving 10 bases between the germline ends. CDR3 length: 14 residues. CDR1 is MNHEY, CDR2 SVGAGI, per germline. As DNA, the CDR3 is TGTGCCAGCAGTTACGCAGTCCAGACCTACGAGCAGTACTTC. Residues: CASSYAVQTYEQYF.

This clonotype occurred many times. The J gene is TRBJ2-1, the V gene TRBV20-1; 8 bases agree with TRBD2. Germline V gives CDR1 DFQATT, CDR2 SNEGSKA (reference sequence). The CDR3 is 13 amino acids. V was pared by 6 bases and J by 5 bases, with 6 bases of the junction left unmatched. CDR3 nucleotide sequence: TGCAGTGCCGGGACTAGGGGGAACAATGAGCAGTTCTTC. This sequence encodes CSAGTRGNNEQFF.

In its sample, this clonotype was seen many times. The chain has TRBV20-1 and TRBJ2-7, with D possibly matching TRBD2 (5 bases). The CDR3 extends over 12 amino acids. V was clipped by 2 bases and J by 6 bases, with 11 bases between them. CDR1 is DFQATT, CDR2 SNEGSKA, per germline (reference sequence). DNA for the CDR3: TGCAGTGCTAGAAGGACTGGCAGCGAGCAGTACTTC. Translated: CSARRTGSEQYF.

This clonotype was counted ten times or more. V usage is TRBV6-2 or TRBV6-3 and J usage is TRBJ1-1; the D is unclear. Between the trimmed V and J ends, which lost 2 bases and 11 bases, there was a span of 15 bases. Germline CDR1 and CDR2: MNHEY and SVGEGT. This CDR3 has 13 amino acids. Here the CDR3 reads CASSYVQNREAFF. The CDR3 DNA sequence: TGTGCCAGCAGTTACGTGCAAAACCGAGAGGCTTTCTTT.

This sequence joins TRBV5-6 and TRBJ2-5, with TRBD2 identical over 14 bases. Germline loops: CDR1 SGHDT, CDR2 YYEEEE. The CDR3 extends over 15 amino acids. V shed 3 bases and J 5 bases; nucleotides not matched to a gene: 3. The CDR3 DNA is TGTGCCAGCAGCTCCCGACTAGCGGGAGGGGAGACCCAGTACTTC. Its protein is CASSSRLAGGETQYF.

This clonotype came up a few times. In DNA, the CDR3 is TGTGCCAGCAGCTTCTTCCGACAGCATAGCTCTGGGGCCAACGTCCTGACTTTC. It specifies CASSFFRQHSSGANVLTF. The chain is built from TRBV5-5 and TRBJ2-6; a weak D match, TRBD1 (5 bases). Germline V gene lookup returns CDR1 SGHKS and CDR2 YYEKEE (reference sequence). The CDR3 extends over 18 amino acids. The V gene lost 2 bases and the J gene lost 0 bases, with 15 bases spanning the gap.

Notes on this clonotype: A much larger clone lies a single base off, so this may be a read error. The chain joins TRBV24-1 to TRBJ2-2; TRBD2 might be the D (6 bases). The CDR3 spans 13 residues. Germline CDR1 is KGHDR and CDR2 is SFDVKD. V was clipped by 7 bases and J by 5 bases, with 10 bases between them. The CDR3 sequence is CATRGGRTGELFF. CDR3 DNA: TGTGCCACCAGGGGAGGACGGACCGGGGAGCTGTTTTTT.

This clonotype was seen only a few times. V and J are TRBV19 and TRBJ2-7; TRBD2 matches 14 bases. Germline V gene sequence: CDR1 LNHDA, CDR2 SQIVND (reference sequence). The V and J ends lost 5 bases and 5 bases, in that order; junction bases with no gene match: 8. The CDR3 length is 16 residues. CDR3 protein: CASSPGLAGGTDEQYF. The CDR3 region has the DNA TGTGCCAGTAGTCCCGGACTAGCGGGAGGTACGGACGAGCAGTACTTC.

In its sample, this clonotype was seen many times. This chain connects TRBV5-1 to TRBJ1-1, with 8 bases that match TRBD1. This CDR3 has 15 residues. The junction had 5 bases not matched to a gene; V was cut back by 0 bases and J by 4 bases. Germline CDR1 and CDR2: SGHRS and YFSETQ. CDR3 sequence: CASSLVTGGGTEAFF. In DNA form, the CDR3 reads TGCGCCAGCAGCTTGGTAACAGGGGGTGGCACTGAAGCTTTCTTT. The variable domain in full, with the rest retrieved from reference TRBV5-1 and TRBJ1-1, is KAGVTQTPRYLIKTRGQQVTLSCSPISGHRSVSWYQQTPGQGLQFLFEYFSETQRNKGNFPGRFSGRQFSNSRSEMNVSTLELGDSALYLCASSLVTGGGTEAFFGQGTRLTVV.

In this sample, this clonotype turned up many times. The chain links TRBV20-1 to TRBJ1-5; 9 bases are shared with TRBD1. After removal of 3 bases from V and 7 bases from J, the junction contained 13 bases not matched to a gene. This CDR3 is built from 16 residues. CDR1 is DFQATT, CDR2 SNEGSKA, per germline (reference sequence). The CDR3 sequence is CSARDGTGTSGQPQHF. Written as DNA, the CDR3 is TGCAGTGCTAGGGATGGGACAGGGACGTCGGGCCAGCCCCAGCATTTT.

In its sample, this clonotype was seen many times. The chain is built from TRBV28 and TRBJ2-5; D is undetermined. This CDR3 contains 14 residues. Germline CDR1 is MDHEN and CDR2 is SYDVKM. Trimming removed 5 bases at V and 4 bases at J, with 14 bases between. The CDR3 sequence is CASSPLVGGETQYF. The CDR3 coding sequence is TGTGCCAGCAGTCCCCTCGTGGGCGGAGAGACCCAGTACTTC.

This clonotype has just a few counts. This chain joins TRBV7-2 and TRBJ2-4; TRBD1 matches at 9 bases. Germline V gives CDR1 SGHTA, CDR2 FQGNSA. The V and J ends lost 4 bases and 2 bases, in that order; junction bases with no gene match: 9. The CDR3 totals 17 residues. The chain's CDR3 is CASSSSRDRVSKNIQYF. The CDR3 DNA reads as TGTGCCAGCAGCTCGTCCCGGGACAGGGTATCCAAAAACATTCAGTACTTC. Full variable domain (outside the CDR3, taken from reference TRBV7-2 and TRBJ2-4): GAGVSQSPSNKVTEKGKDVELRCDPISGHTALYWYRQSLGQGLEFLIYFQGNSAPDKSGLPSDRFSAERTGGSVSTLTIQRTQQEDSAVYLCASSSSRDRVSKNIQYFGAGTRLSVL.

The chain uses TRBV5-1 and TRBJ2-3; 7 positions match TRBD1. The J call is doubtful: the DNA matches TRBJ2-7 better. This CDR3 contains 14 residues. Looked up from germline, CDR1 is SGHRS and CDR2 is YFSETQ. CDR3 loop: CASRPSQGAYEQYF. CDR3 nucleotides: TGCGCCAGCAGACCGTCGCAGGGGGCCTACGAGCAGTACTTC.

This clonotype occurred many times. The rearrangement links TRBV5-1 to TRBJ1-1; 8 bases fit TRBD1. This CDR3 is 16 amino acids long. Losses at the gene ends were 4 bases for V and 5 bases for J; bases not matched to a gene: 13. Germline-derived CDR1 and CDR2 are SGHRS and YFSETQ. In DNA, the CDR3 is TGCGCCAGCAGCCTACCCGACAGGGGCCGGGCAACTGAAGCTTTCTTT. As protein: CASSLPDRGRATEAFF.

The CDR3 bases are TGCGCCAGCAGCTTGGTAGGTCTAGCGGGGGTTATTCCATCCTACAATGAGCAGTTCTTC. Protein product: CASSLVGLAGVIPSYNEQFF. This chain connects TRBV5-1 to TRBJ2-1; 10 bases line up with TRBD2. The CDR3 loop spans 20 amino acids. With 0 bases clipped from V and 1 base from J, the junction kept 13 bases outside the gene matches. Germline V lookup: CDR1 SGHRS, CDR2 YFSETQ.